The rows below give T cell receptor beta chains drawn from one sample of a study of breast tumors, draining lymph nodes, adjacent tissues. TCRdb itself ran the multiplex PCR reads through MiXCR, one entry per CDR3 protein. The table includes about 230,000 distinct CDR3 sequences, approximately 31% detected once. The specimen sequenced was axillary lymph node tissue. These receptor sequences come from a female donor with breast cancer. Some clones in this sample may be carry-over from other donors' samples. Both conserved end residues are part of each CDR3. The D gene is left open where the match is weak. Where a row states a size, it is once, few, many or the class of an expanded clone; other rows omit it.

>many|NA|TRBV6-1|TRBJ2-1|16
TGTGCCAGCAGCCGTTTACCCCAAGATGTGGAGAATGAGCAGTTCTTC
CASSRLPQDVENEQFF
>many|TRBD1|TRBV2|TRBJ1-2|13
TGTGCCAGCAAGGAGACAGGGGTCTATGGCTACACCTTC
CASKETGVYGYTF
>many|TRBD2|TRBV29-1|TRBJ2-1|14
TGCAGCTTTAGGGGACTAGCGGATTACAATGAGCAGTTCTTC
CSFRGLADYNEQFF
>many|NA|TRBV19|TRBJ2-1|15
TGTGCCAGTAGCCCGGCCCAGGGGTGGGACAATGAGCAGTTCTTC
CASSPAQGWDNEQFF
>NA|TRBD1|TRBV6-1|TRBJ1-1|16
TGTGCCAGCCGTTACTCGAGGGACAGGAGGAACACTGAAGCTTTCTTT
CASRYSRDRRNTEAFF
>many|NA|TRBV12-3/TRBV12-4|TRBJ2-2|14
TGTGCCAGCAGTTTACTGCGGAACACCGGGGAGCTGTTTTTT
CASSLLRNTGELFF
>many|NA|TRBV7-9|TRBJ1-3|17
TGTGCCAGCAGCTCCTTGTCGGGGGGCCTCTCTGGAAACCCCATATATTTT
CASSSLSGGLSGNPIYF
>many|NA|TRBV7-9|TRBJ1-4|16
TGTGCCAGCAGCTTAGTTGTCACAGCAACTAATGAAAAACTGTTTTTT
CASSLVVTATNEKLFF
>NA|TRBD1|TRBV6-6|TRBJ1-1|19
TGTGCCAGCAGCACATTCTATTTGGGGACAGGGGGAGCCAACACTGAAGCTTTCTTT
CASSTFYLGTGGANTEAFF
>many|NA|TRBV12-3/TRBV12-4|TRBJ2-2|16
TGTGCCAGCAGTTCCGAATGGGGGGCGAACACCGGGGAGCTGTTTTTT
CASSSEWGANTGELFF
>few|NA|TRBV18|TRBJ2-2|15
TGTGCCAGCTCAGAGCAGGGCCCGAACACCGGGGAGCTGTTTTTT
CASSEQGPNTGELFF
>many|NA|TRBV20-1|TRBJ2-1|13
TGCAGTGCTAGAGATGGTAGCGGACATGAGCAGTTCTTC
CSARDGSGHEQFF
>many|TRBD1|TRBV20-1|TRBJ1-6|14
TGCAGTGCTAGGGGCGACAGGGGAAATTCACCCCTCCACTTT
CSARGDRGNSPLHF
>many|NA|TRBV4-3|TRBJ2-7|15
TGCGCCAGCAGCTTTAACTCCGGGTACTCCTACGAGCAGTACTTC
CASSFNSGYSYEQYF
>few|NA|TRBV5-1|TRBJ1-1|14
TGCGCCAGCAGCTTGGGGTGGGGCAACACTGAAGCTTTCTTT
CASSLGWGNTEAFF
>many|TRBD1|TRBV30|TRBJ1-4|15
TGTGCCTGGAGTGGGGACAGGGCAATCGGAGAAAAACTGTTTTTT
CAWSGDRAIGEKLFF
>many|NA|TRBV29-1|TRBJ2-2|15
TGCAGCGTGAATCCAGGGGCCGCGAACACCGGGGAGCTGTTTTTT
CSVNPGAANTGELFF
>many|NA|TRBV11-2|TRBJ2-3|13
TGTGCCAGCAGCTTAGAGGCGATAGATACGCAGTATTTT
CASSLEAIDTQYF
>NA|TRBD1|TRBV11-1|TRBJ1-4|17
TGTGCCAGCAGCCATCCTAGGGGGACAGGGAGATATGAAAAACTGTTTTTT
CASSHPRGTGRYEKLFF
>many|TRBD1|TRBV6-6|TRBJ1-5|17
TGTGCCAGCAGTTACTCGGCCGGGACAGTTAGCAATCAGCCCCAGCATTTT
CASSYSAGTVSNQPQHF
>many|NA|TRBV6-1|TRBJ2-7|14
TGTGCCAGCAGTGCCCTGCGGAGCCAGTCCGAGCAGTACTTC
CASSALRSQSEQYF
>few|TRBD1|TRBV6-6|TRBJ1-5|14
TGTGCCAGCAGGCCACAGGGGGCGGGTCAGCCCCAGCATTTT
CASRPQGAGQPQHF
>many|NA|TRBV7-9|TRBJ1-5|14
TGTGCCAGCAGCTTAGGACAGGCGACGCAGCCCCAGCATTTT
CASSLGQATQPQHF
>many|NA|TRBV20-1|TRBJ1-5|15
TGCAGTGCTAGAGTCCCACAGGGAGGACAACAGCCCCAGCATTTT
CSARVPQGGQQPQHF
>many|NA|TRBV12-3/TRBV12-4|TRBJ2-1|13
TGTGCCAGCAGTTGGGGCACCAACAATGAGCAGTTCTTC
CASSWGTNNEQFF
>NA|NA|TRBV7-3|TRBJ2-5|15
TGTGCCAGCAGCTTTTCGTCGCAGAGACAAGAGACCCTGTACTTC
CASSFSSQRQETLYF
>NA|NA|TRBV5-1|TRBJ1-4|16
TGCGCCAGCAGCTTTAGCGGGACCCCTCGTGATGAAAAACTGTTTTTT
CASSFSGTPRDEKLFF
>many|NA|TRBV6-5|TRBJ1-5|15
TGTGCCAGCAGTCACTCGATAGGGGGTGGTCAGCCCCAGCATTTT
CASSHSIGGGQPQHF
>NA|NA|TRBV25-1|TRBJ1-3|17
TGTGCCAGCAGTGGAGATCAGGGTGGCGTGGGAGGAGACACCATATATTTT
CASSGDQGGVGGDTIYF
>NA|TRBD1|TRBV7-2|TRBJ2-7|14
TGTGCCAGCAGCTCTCGACAGGGGGCAGGGGAGCAGTACTTC
CASSSRQGAGEQYF
>few|TRBD1|TRBV19|TRBJ2-4|17
TGTGCCAGTAGTATAACCGGGACAGCGGTCCCCAAAAACATTCAGTCCTTC
CASSITGTAVPKNIQSF
>many|TRBD1|TRBV3-1|TRBJ2-7|15
TGTGCCAGCAGCCACTCCGGGACAGGGGGCGCCGAGCAGTACTTC
CASSHSGTGGAEQYF
>many|NA|TRBV25-1|TRBJ1-2|11
TGTGCCAGCAGGGCTAACTATGGCTACACCTTC
CASRANYGYTF
>many|NA|TRBV6-5|TRBJ1-4|16
TGTGCCAGCAGCCCGGGACACTCCCCAACTAATGAAAAACTGTTTTTT
CASSPGHSPTNEKLFF
>many|NA|TRBV6-6|TRBJ1-4|14
TGTGCCAGCAGTCTTAGGGGAGCTAATGAAAAACTGTTTTTT
CASSLRGANEKLFF
>NA|NA|TRBV20-1|TRBJ1-4|16
TGCAGTGCTAGAGATCTCATGGGTTCTACTAATGAAAAACTGTTTTTT
CSARDLMGSTNEKLFF
>NA|TRBD2|TRBV29-1|TRBJ2-1|14
TGCAGCTCCAGACTAGCGGGAGATATCCATGAGCAGTTCTTC
CSSRLAGDIHEQFF
>many|NA|TRBV6-1|TRBJ2-5|13
TGTGCCAGCAGACAGGACGGTCAAGAGACCCAGTACTTC
CASRQDGQETQYF
>many|NA|TRBV12-3/TRBV12-4|TRBJ2-4|15
TGTGCCAGCAGTTGGGGAGCGGGAGCCAAAAACATTCAGTACTTC
CASSWGAGAKNIQYF
>many|NA|TRBV15|TRBJ2-7|13
TGTGCCACCAGCAGCCTCCCAATTGGCGAGCAGTACTTC
CATSSLPIGEQYF
>few|TRBD2|TRBV19|TRBJ2-1|18
TGTGCCAGTAGTATAATTGGGACTAGCGGGATCTCCTACAATGAGCAGTTCTTC
CASSIIGTSGISYNEQFF
>many|TRBD2|TRBV20-1|TRBJ2-3|14
TGCAGTGCTAGCGCTAGCGGGGGCACAGATACGCAGTATTTT
CSASASGGTDTQYF
>many|TRBD2|TRBV30|TRBJ2-7|15
TGTGCCTGGAGTCAAGGTAGCGGGAGTTTTGACGAGCAGTACTTC
CAWSQGSGSFDEQYF
>few|NA|TRBV5-1|TRBJ1-1|15
TGCGCCAGCAGCTTGGCAGGGCACGAGAACACTGAAGCTTTCTTT
CASSLAGHENTEAFF
>many|TRBD2|TRBV11-2|TRBJ2-1|14
TGTGCCAGCAGCTTAGGGACTAGCGGGAGTGAGCAGTTCTTC
CASSLGTSGSEQFF
>many|TRBD2|TRBV9|TRBJ2-3|18
TGTGCCAGCAGCACCGCGGGGGAGCGGGGATCTAGCACAGATACGCAGTATTTT
CASSTAGERGSSTDTQYF
>NA|NA|TRBV7-9|TRBJ1-1|13
TGTGCCAGCAGCTTAAACCCCAGGGTTGAAGCTTTCTTT
CASSLNPRVEAFF
>many|NA|TRBV5-1|TRBJ2-5|14
TGCGCCAGCAGGAGTAGTGGAGGCCCCCGGACCCAGTACTTC
CASRSSGGPRTQYF
>NA|TRBD2|TRBV6-5|TRBJ2-3|15
TGTGCCAGCAGACTGGGACTAGCGATCACAGATACGCAGTATTTT
CASRLGLAITDTQYF
>few|TRBD1|TRBV28|TRBJ2-7|14
TGTGCCAGCCGGTTAGGACAGGGAGCCTACGAGCAGTACTTC
CASRLGQGAYEQYF
>many|NA|TRBV6-6|TRBJ2-7|11
TGTGCCAGCAGTCGTAGGGACGAGCAGTACTTC
CASSRRDEQYF
>many|NA|TRBV3-1|TRBJ2-6|16
TGTGCCAGCAGCCACTTGTTAAGAACTGGGGCCAACGTCCTGACTTTC
CASSHLLRTGANVLTF
>NA|TRBD1|TRBV7-2|TRBJ2-3|15
TGTGCCAGCATCGAAGACAGGGGGCCCGCAGATACGCAGTATTTT
CASIEDRGPADTQYF
>few|NA|TRBV9|TRBJ1-1|13
TGTGCCAGCAGCGTAGCCATGAACACTGAAGCTTTCTTT
CASSVAMNTEAFF
>few|NA|TRBV5-1|TRBJ1-1|11
TGCGCCAGCACAGGGGTCACTGAAGCTTTCTTT
CASTGVTEAFF